The rows below give T cell receptor beta chains drawn from one sample of a study of T cell changes during pregnancy in multiple sclerosis. TCRdb's copy holds only in-frame clones and misses some; the assay was immunoSEQ multiplex PCR. The sample shows approximately 40,000 clones, about 91% of them seen only once. This material consisted of CD8+ T cells from peripheral blood mononuclear cells, taken after pregnancy. The receptors shown here come from a female donor with multiple sclerosis, enrolled in a pregnancy study. The CDR3 runs from the conserved cysteine through the conserved F or W. The D gene is left open where the match is weak. A clone size is listed for some rows: how often the clone was seen (once, few, many), or a class if it is expanded.

clone_size j_call d_call v_call cdr3_aa cdr3_nt
once TRBJ2-1 TRBD1 TRBV9 CASSASSGTGFGSYNEQFF TGTGCCAGCAGCGCCAGTTCCGGGACAGGGTTCGGCTCCTACAATGAGCAGTTCTTC
. TRBJ2-1 TRBD1 TRBV19 CASRTGTNSGGSYNEQFF TGTGCCAGTAGAACCGGGACAAACTCAGGGGGCTCCTACAATGAGCAGTTCTTC
. TRBJ1-2 . TRBV6-5 CASTPSGAGYYGYTF TGTGCCAGCACTCCCTCAGGGGCCGGATACTATGGCTACACCTTC
. TRBJ2-7 TRBD1 TRBV18 CASSPTHMDREVEQYF TGTGCCAGCTCACCCACCCACATGGACAGGGAGGTCGAGCAGTACTTC
. TRBJ1-2 . TRBV4-2 CASSQDLWGVNYGYTF TGTGCCAGCAGCCAAGATCTGTGGGGCGTAAACTATGGCTACACCTTC
. TRBJ1-2 TRBD1 TRBV29-1 CSVGQGVYGYTF TGCAGCGTTGGACAGGGGGTTTATGGCTACACCTTC
. TRBJ2-1 . TRBV7-3 CASSPPGVGGYNEQFF TGTGCCAGCAGCCCCCCGGGGGTAGGTGGCTACAATGAGCAGTTCTTC
once TRBJ2-5 . TRBV20-1 CSARLLQYF TGCAGTGCTAGGTTACTCCAGTACTTC
. TRBJ2-7 TRBD1 TRBV7-2 CASSSRTGVAYEQYF TGTGCCAGCAGCTCCCGGACAGGGGTGGCCTACGAGCAGTACTTC
. TRBJ2-5 . TRBV6-5 CASIATGLGETQYF TGTGCCAGCATCGCTACAGGGTTAGGGGAGACCCAGTACTTC
. TRBJ1-2 TRBD1 TRBV5-6 CASSPGQGKRGGYTF TGTGCCAGCAGCCCGGGACAGGGGAAAAGGGGTGGCTACACCTTC
. TRBJ2-1 . TRBV19 CASSLSASSYNEQFF TGTGCCAGTAGTCTGAGCGCTAGCTCCTACAATGAGCAGTTCTTC
. TRBJ1-1 TRBD1 TRBV7-6 CASSPRMGQGTTEAFF TGTGCCAGCAGCCCACGGATGGGACAGGGGACCACTGAAGCTTTCTTT
once TRBJ2-5 . TRBV29-1 CSVPYRETQYF TGCAGCGTGCCCTACCGAGAGACCCAGTACTTC
. TRBJ2-7 . TRBV2 CASSEGQYYEQYF TGTGCCAGCAGTGAAGGACAGTACTACGAGCAGTACTTC
. TRBJ2-7 . TRBV7-2 CASSYRQDSKEQYF TGTGCCAGCAGTTATCGACAGGATTCTAAGGAGCAGTACTTC
. TRBJ2-3 TRBD2 TRBV4-1 CASSHAFTSGSTDTQYF TGCGCCAGCAGCCATGCCTTTACTAGCGGGAGCACAGATACGCAGTATTTT
. TRBJ2-7 . TRBV5-4 CASSLGTIEQYF TGTGCCAGCAGCTTGGGGACTATCGAGCAGTACTTC
few TRBJ1-2 TRBD1 TRBV5-1 CASSPGTATNYGYTF TGCGCCAGCAGCCCCGGGACAGCGACTAACTATGGCTACACCTTC
. TRBJ2-1 . TRBV14 CASSLGLGNEQFF TGTGCCAGCAGCCTAGGACTGGGGAATGAGCAGTTCTTC
. TRBJ1-2 . TRBV10-3 CAIKNRALDGYTF TGTGCCATCAAAAACAGGGCTCTAGATGGCTACACCTTC
. TRBJ2-7 . TRBV6-1 CASSEGSYEQYF TGTGCCAGCAGTGAAGGTTCCTACGAGCAGTACTTC
. TRBJ1-4 . TRBV27 CASSLSPDMGRSTSNEKLFF TGTGCCAGCAGTTTATCCCCCGATATGGGGCGGAGTACGTCTAATGAAAAACTGTTTTTT
. TRBJ1-2 . TRBV30 CAWNSGPILHGYTF TGTGCCTGGAACTCTGGGCCTATCCTCCATGGCTACACCTTC
. TRBJ2-2 . TRBV27 CASSLRDGELFF TGTGCCAGCAGTTTGAGGGACGGGGAGCTGTTTTTT
. TRBJ1-5 TRBD1 TRBV6-1 CASRGDRSNQPQHF TGTGCCAGCAGGGGGGACAGGTCGAATCAGCCCCAGCATTTT
. TRBJ2-1 TRBD2 TRBV9 CASSVAGGLAGNEQFF TGTGCCAGCAGCGTAGCCGGGGGACTAGCGGGTAATGAGCAGTTCTTC
. TRBJ1-2 . TRBV6-5 CASRESEGYTF TGTGCCAGCAGAGAGAGTGAGGGCTACACCTTC
few TRBJ1-1 . TRBV4-1 CASSQENRKDEAFF TGCGCCAGCAGCCAAGAAAACAGGAAGGATGAAGCTTTCTTT
. TRBJ2-1 TRBD2 TRBV7-6 CASSLSAGVYNEQFF TGTGCCAGCAGCTTATCGGCGGGAGTCTACAATGAGCAGTTCTTC
. TRBJ2-7 . TRBV7-6 CASSPRGSSSYEQYF TGTGCCAGCAGCCCGAGAGGTTCCAGCTCCTACGAGCAGTACTTC